This entry describes one TCR beta chain. It was from 2 million PBMCs stored at -80 C that the unsorted libraries were obtained. There are 11 residues in the CDR3. CDR1 and CDR2 from the germline V gene are SGHTA and FQGTGA. Trimming left V 3 bases short and J 12 bases short, with 9 bases between. The cDNA was synthesized by 5'RACE incorporating 10-nucleotide random UMIs. Whenever a sequencing run was performed, it yielded over 170 million TCR-beta sequences from 15-18 subjects. MiXCR was run by TCRdb on the 5' RACE reads, yielding one entry per CDR3 protein. Here the sample spans about 18,000 distinct CDR3 sequences, roughly 29% being singletons. This entry is derived from a study of neurological immune-mediated disorders.

The sequenced sample consisted of PBMCs. The TCR sequence derives from a man in his fifties or sixties with HTLV-1-associated myelopathy (HAM/TSP). The J gene is TRBJ2-1, the V gene TRBV7-3; possibly TRBD2 for D (7 bases). The DNA of the CDR3 is TGTGCCAGCAGCTTCGGGGGGCGGCAGTTCTTC. This gives the protein CASSFGGRQFF.